The 17 T cell receptor beta chains below come from one sample, sequenced in a study of T cell responses to AZD1222 COVID-19 vaccine. TCRdb's table, derived via immunoSEQ multiplex PCR, lists solely in-frame clones and lacks some. The sample gives approximately 160,000 clones, approximately 90% of which show up once; around 3% is in the top ten. This sample comprised peripheral blood, obtained on day 0 of AZD1222 vaccination. The receptors here all came from an adult in good health.

The chain joins TRBV10-3 to TRBJ2-2; 7 bases line up with TRBD1. Germline values: CDR1 ENHRY, CDR2 SYGVKD. The V and J ends lost 8 bases and 2 bases, in that order; junction bases with no gene match: 11. CDR3 length: 16 residues. CDR3 nucleotide sequence: TGTGCCATCGGGTTTGGTGGACAGGCCAACACCGGGGAGCTGTTTTTT. This gives the protein CAIGFGGQANTGELFF.

The chain employs TRBV21-1 and TRBJ1-1. TRBV21-1 is marked as a pseudogene. There are 17 residues in the CDR3. The CDR3 here is CASSPRGRGALDTEAFF. As DNA, the CDR3 is TGTGCCAGCAGCCCAAGGGGCCGGGGGGCCCTGGACACTGAAGCTTTCTTT.

This chain joins TRBV6-1 and TRBJ1-5; D is undetermined. This CDR3 is built from 12 residues. V was trimmed by 6 bases and J by 1 base, leaving 4 bases between them. From germline, CDR1 is MNHNS and CDR2 SASEGT. The chain's CDR3 is CASRGSNQPQHF. The CDR3 DNA sequence: TGTGCCAGCAGAGGGAGCAATCAGCCCCAGCATTTT.

V gene TRBV19 combines with J gene TRBJ1-5, with D possibly being TRBD1 (5 bases). The CDR3 loop spans 12 amino acids. Germline CDR1 LNHDA, CDR2 SQIVND (reference sequence). Trimming left V 5 bases short and J 7 bases short, with 9 bases between. The CDR3 here is CASSRDRQPQHF. The DNA of the CDR3 is TGTGCCAGTAGTCGTGACAGACAGCCCCAGCATTTT.

The V gene is TRBV6-6, the J gene TRBJ2-1; TRBD2 agrees at 8 bases. The CDR3 is made up of 14 amino acids. Per the germline V gene, CDR1 is MNHNY and CDR2 is SVGAGI (reference sequence). V was pared by 6 bases and J by 5 bases, with 6 bases of the junction left unmatched. The chain's CDR3 is CASRGGSGDNEQFF. The CDR3 coding sequence is TGTGCCAGCAGAGGGGGTAGCGGGGACAATGAGCAGTTCTTC.

This sequence joins TRBV7-8 and TRBJ1-2; no definite D call. V gave up 5 bases and J gave up 1 base, with 14 bases separating them. This CDR3 is 15 amino acids long. Germline CDR1 reads SGHVS; CDR2 reads FQNEAQ. The CDR3 loop reads CASSDQAVSNYGYTF. CDR3 coding DNA: TGTGCCAGCAGCGACCAGGCGGTTAGTAACTATGGCTACACCTTC.

The chain is built from TRBV3-1 (or the pseudogene TRBV3-2) and TRBJ2-2; D not certain. V was trimmed by 0 bases and J by 3 bases, leaving 5 bases between them. This CDR3 contains 14 residues. CDR1 LGHDT and CDR2 YNNKEL come from the germline V gene (reference sequence). CDR3 DNA: TGTGCCAGCAGCCAAGATCGTTACACCGGGGAGCTGTTTTTT. It yields the protein CASSQDRYTGELFF.

The gene calls are TRBV12-5 and TRBJ1-2; tentatively, D is TRBD1 (5 bases). Trimming removed 2 bases from V and 2 bases from J, with 15 bases in between. Per the germline V gene, CDR1 is LGHNT and CDR2 is FRNRAP. The length of the CDR3 is 16 residues. Here the CDR3 reads CASGLIRVGKNYGYTF. The CDR3 DNA follows: TGTGCTAGTGGTTTGATCAGGGTGGGTAAAAACTATGGCTACACCTTC.

This clone showed up just a few times. The chain uses TRBV12-5 and TRBJ1-1; weak D call: TRBD1 (6 bases). The CDR3 has 15 residues. Per germline, CDR1 LGHNT and CDR2 FRNRAP. The V and J ends lost 0 bases and 3 bases respectively, with 11 bases between them. The DNA for the CDR3 is TGTGCTAGTGGTTTGGTACTGGCAGGGGACACTGAAGCTTTCTTT. Translated, it gives CASGLVLAGDTEAFF.

The chain uses TRBV13 and TRBJ2-3, with TRBD2 identical over 9 bases. J was trimmed by 4 bases and V by 5 bases; bases with no gene match: 10. This CDR3 is 16 amino acids long. The germline CDR1 and CDR2 sequences are PRHDT and FYEKMQ (reference sequence). The DNA for the CDR3 is TGTGCCAGCAGCCCCGGTGGCGGGGGGGCCCCAGATACGCAGTATTTT. Protein sequence: CASSPGGGGAPDTQYF. The entire variable domain, with the rest obtained from reference TRBV13 and TRBJ2-3, is as follows: AAGVIQSPRHLIKEKRETATLKCYPIPRHDTVYWYQQGPGQDPQFLISFYEKMQSDKGSIPDRFSAQQFSDYHSELNMSSLELGDSALYFCASSPGGGGAPDTQYFGPGTRLTVL.

As DNA, the CDR3 is TGTGCCAGCAGTTACCCGACAGGGAACGGGGTCCGTTGGGGTCAGCCCCAGCATTTT. It codes for CASSYPTGNGVRWGQPQHF. The rearrangement joins TRBV6-2 or TRBV6-3 to TRBJ1-5, with 7 bases fitting TRBD1. V lost 2 bases and J lost 6; bases outside the gene matches: 19. The V gene's germline CDR1 is MNHEY and CDR2 SVGEGT. The CDR3 consists of 19 residues.

The rearrangement links TRBV29-1 to TRBJ2-7, with TRBD1 as a possible D gene (5 bases). There are 13 residues in the CDR3. V was pared by 4 bases and J by 2 bases, with 12 bases between. The germline V gene encodes CDR1 SQVTM and CDR2 ANQGSEA. CDR3 bases: TGCAGCGTTGTGGGTGCGGACACCTACGAGCAGTACTTC. The encoded protein is CSVVGADTYEQYF.

In DNA form, the CDR3 reads TGTGCCAGTAGTATGCAGGGGGCTCGAACCGGGGAGCTGTTTTTT. It is translated as CASSMQGARTGELFF. This chain connects TRBV19 to TRBJ2-2, with 8 bases aligning to TRBD1. The V and J ends lost 3 bases and 5 bases, in that order; junction bases with no gene match: 5. Germline V CDR1 and CDR2: LNHDA, SQIVND (reference sequence). The CDR3 contains 15 residues.

The chain employs TRBV6-5 and TRBJ2-6, with unresolved D. Trimming took off 1 base at V and 0 bases at J, with 7 bases between the two ends. The CDR3 totals 16 residues. The V gene's germline CDR1 is MNHEY and CDR2 SVGAGI. CDR3 in DNA: TGTGCCAGCAGTTACTATTCCGGCTCTGGGGCCAACGTCCTGACTTTC. Its protein product is CASSYYSGSGANVLTF.

The chain combines TRBV9 with TRBJ2-5; D possibly corresponds to TRBD1 (6 bases). Germline CDR1 and CDR2: SGDLS and YYNGEE. Trimming cost V 3 bases and J 1 base, with 10 bases left between them. This CDR3 has 14 residues. CDR3: CASSGDRSQETQYF. The CDR3 nucleotides read TGTGCCAGCAGCGGCGACAGGAGCCAAGAGACCCAGTACTTC.

DNA of the CDR3: TGTGCCAGCAGCGTACTAGGGGCTAGCACAGATACGCAGTATTTT. Its translation is CASSVLGASTDTQYF. This chain joins TRBV9 and TRBJ2-3, with D maybe TRBD1 (5 bases). CDR1 is SGDLS and CDR2 is YYNGEE in the germline V gene. This CDR3 is built from 15 residues. V shed 1 base and J shed 0 bases, with 9 bases lying between them.

V usage is TRBV18 and J usage is TRBJ1-1, with 7 bases fitting TRBD1. The CDR3 is 16 amino acids. V shed 4 bases and J 0 bases; nucleotides not matched to a gene: 8. The V gene's germline CDR1 is KGHSH and CDR2 LQKENI. The CDR3 reads CASSQSGTAMNTEAFF. Written as DNA, the CDR3 is TGTGCCAGCTCACAATCCGGGACAGCCATGAACACTGAAGCTTTCTTT.